The 21 T cell receptor beta chains below come from one sample, sequenced in a study of PD-1 blockade in classical Hodgkin lymphoma. Relapse was seen in all patients after autologous stem cell transplantation, and brentuximab vedotin exposure was variable. Libraries were prepared by immunoSEQ multiplex PCR; TCRdb keeps only in-frame clonotypes and omits some of them. This table has 41,000 or so clones, 65% to 80% appearing once. The source material was peripheral blood mononuclear cells (PBMCs), sampled at baseline. These receptors originate from a human donor with classical Hodgkin lymphoma.

The chain employs TRBV15 and TRBJ2-7, with TRBD1 matching over 8 bases. This CDR3 region has 15 residues. The germline V gene has CDR1 LNHNV and CDR2 YYDKDF (reference sequence). With 5 bases clipped from V and 2 bases from J, the junction kept 8 bases outside the gene matches. In DNA, the CDR3 is TGTGCCACCAGCGCTTACAGGGGGAGCCCCTACGAGCAGTACTTC. This codes for CATSAYRGSPYEQYF. The variable domain in full, completed from reference TRBV15 and TRBJ2-7, reads DAMVIQNPRYQVTQFGKPVTLSCSQTLNHNVMYWYQQKSSQAPKLLFHYYDKDFNNEADTPDNFQSRRPNTSFCFLDIRSPGLGDTAMYLCATSAYRGSPYEQYFGPGTRLTVT.

The genes are TRBV14 and TRBJ2-7; TRBD1 agrees at 10 bases. Germline CDR1 and CDR2: SGHDN and FVKESK. V lost 0 bases and J lost 4; bases outside the gene matches: 6. The CDR3 loop spans 16 amino acids. The CDR3 region is CASSQDLGTGVYEQYF. CDR3 DNA: TGTGCCAGCAGCCAAGATCTGGGGACAGGGGTATACGAGCAGTACTTC.

The chain employs TRBV28 and TRBJ2-1; 11 positions agree with TRBD1. J lost 7 bases, V lost 3 bases, and 11 bases had no gene match. CDR3 length: 17 residues. Germline-derived CDR1 and CDR2 are MDHEN and SYDVKM. The CDR3 DNA reads as TGTGCCAGCAGTTTTGTGGAACGGACAGGGGGCCGGAATGAGCAGTTCTTC. Amino acid sequence: CASSFVERTGGRNEQFF.

The CDR3 region has the DNA TGTGCCAGCAGCTTAGCGGCAATTTCCTACGAGCAGTACTTC. This gives the protein CASSLAAISYEQYF. The chain carries TRBV7-9 and TRBJ2-7; D not certain. The CDR3 totals 14 residues. Deletions cut 0 bases from V and 1 base from J, with 7 bases between. The V gene's germline CDR1 is SEHNR and CDR2 FQNEAQ (reference sequence).

The chain links TRBV10-3 to TRBJ1-1; TRBD1 is a possible D gene (6 bases). CDR3 length equals 13 residues. Looked up from germline, CDR1 is ENHRY and CDR2 is SYGVKD. V dropped 6 bases and J dropped 4 bases, with 12 bases sitting between them. CDR3 sequence reads: CAIRDTGITEAFF. The CDR3 nucleotides are TGTGCCATCAGGGACACAGGGATCACTGAAGCTTTCTTT.

This chain joins TRBV6-5 and TRBJ2-7; D not resolved. The V gene lost 8 bases and the J gene lost 5 bases, with 7 bases spanning the gap. The V gene's germline CDR1 is MNHEY and CDR2 SVGAGI. The CDR3 sequence is 10 residues long. This chain's CDR3 is CASGRDEQYF. Written as DNA, the CDR3 is TGTGCCAGCGGTAGAGACGAGCAGTACTTC.

The rearrangement uses TRBV29-1 and TRBJ2-7, with 10 bases identical to TRBD1. From germline, CDR1 is SQVTM and CDR2 ANQGSEA. The trim removed 7 bases at V and 5 bases at J, leaving 5 bases unmatched. CDR3 size: 12 residues. The chain's CDR3 is CSAFGQGDEQYF. The CDR3 nucleotides read TGCAGCGCCTTTGGACAGGGGGACGAGCAGTACTTC.

The chain combines TRBV6-5 with TRBJ2-2, with D perhaps matching TRBD2 (5 bases). The CDR3 consists of 14 residues. Trimming left V 4 bases short and J 2 bases short, with 8 bases between. Germline loops: CDR1 MNHEY, CDR2 SVGAGI. The DNA of the CDR3 is TGTGCCAGCAGTTCCCGGGGTAACACCGGGGAGCTGTTTTTT. Amino acid sequence: CASSSRGNTGELFF.

The chain employs TRBV9 and TRBJ1-1, with 7 nucleotides matching TRBD1. The CDR3 totals 15 residues. Germline assignment: CDR1 SGDLS and CDR2 YYNGEE. J lost 0 bases, V lost 6 bases, and 8 bases had no gene match. The CDR3 is CASTVGTALNTEAFF. CDR3 nucleotides: TGTGCCAGCACCGTCGGGACAGCCTTGAACACTGAAGCTTTCTTT.

This sequence joins TRBV18 and TRBJ2-5; 11 nucleotides line up with TRBD2. Trimming cost V 6 bases and J 5 bases; bases outside gene matches: 5. Germline CDR1 KGHSH, CDR2 LQKENI. This CDR3 comprises 14 residues. Here the CDR3 reads CASSTSGIGETQYF. CDR3 bases: TGTGCCAGCTCGACTAGCGGGATTGGGGAGACCCAGTACTTC.

The gene calls are TRBV7-9 and TRBJ2-7; D ambiguous. Germline-derived CDR1 and CDR2 are SEHNR and FQNEAQ (reference sequence). The CDR3 consists of 14 residues. Deletions cut 4 bases from V and 4 bases from J, with 14 bases between. The CDR3 is CASSSFQSFYEQYF. The CDR3 nucleotides are TGTGCCAGCAGCTCCTTTCAGTCGTTTTACGAGCAGTACTTC.

The chain links TRBV28 to TRBJ2-5; D is perhaps TRBD2 (6 bases). V was pared by 10 bases and J by 7 bases, with 16 bases between. CDR1 and CDR2 (germline): MDHEN, SYDVKM. The CDR3 sequence is 12 residues long. Here the CDR3 reads CAIPRGDGTQYF. DNA for the CDR3: TGTGCCATTCCGCGGGGTGACGGGACCCAGTACTTC.

The chain joins TRBV19 to TRBJ1-5; no definite D call. Germline V gene data show CDR1 as LNHDA and CDR2 as SQIVND (reference sequence). This CDR3 has 18 amino acids. Trimming shortened V by 4 bases and J by 1 base, and 20 bases separated the two germline ends. DNA for the CDR3: TGTGCCAGTAGTAACCCCAGCGCGGATCCCTCAAGCAATCAGCCCCAGCATTTT. It yields the protein CASSNPSADPSSNQPQHF.

The gene calls are TRBV2 and TRBJ2-7; D possibly corresponds to TRBD2 (6 bases). V lost 6 bases, J lost 7 bases, and 13 bases lay in between. CDR3 length equals 12 residues. Germline V gene lookup returns CDR1 SNHLY and CDR2 FYNNEI. This CDR3 reads CASSPGEVEQYF. DNA of the CDR3: TGTGCCAGCAGCCCCGGGGAGGTTGAGCAGTACTTC.

This clone was observed a few times. V usage is TRBV29-1 and J usage is TRBJ1-2; D not certain. This CDR3 is 10 amino acids long. Germline V gives CDR1 SQVTM, CDR2 ANQGSEA. V was pared by 4 bases and J by 8 bases, with 8 bases between. CDR3 protein: CSVASGGYTF. The CDR3 DNA reads as TGCAGCGTTGCTTCGGGGGGCTACACCTTC.

The CDR3 coding sequence is TGTGCCAGTAGCCTAAGGGGGGAGGGGAGCAATCAGCCCCAGCATTTT. This gives the protein CASSLRGEGSNQPQHF. The V gene is TRBV19, the J gene TRBJ1-5, with D perhaps TRBD1 (6 bases). Trimming stripped 6 bases from V and 1 base from J, with 16 bases between. The length of the CDR3 is 16 residues. Germline lookup yields CDR1 LNHDA and CDR2 SQIVND (reference sequence).

In its sample, this clone was seen once. V and J are TRBV5-5 and TRBJ2-7, with TRBD1 matching over 7 bases. This CDR3 region has 14 residues. The V segment lost 4 bases and the J segment 5 bases; nucleotides outside the gene matches: 9. Germline V gene lookup returns CDR1 SGHKS and CDR2 YYEKEE (reference sequence). The CDR3 reads CASSNLWDSHEQYF. The CDR3 DNA sequence: TGTGCCAGCAGCAACCTTTGGGACAGCCACGAGCAGTACTTC. The variable domain in full, with the rest retrieved from reference TRBV5-5 and TRBJ2-7, is DAGVTQSPTHLIKTRGQQVTLRCSPISGHKSVSWYQQVLGQGPQFIFQYYEKEERGRGNFPDRFSARQFPNYSSELNVNALLLGDSALYLCASSNLWDSHEQYFGPGTRLTVT.

The chain combines TRBV7-3 with TRBJ2-3; the D is unclear. CDR1 is SGHTA, CDR2 FQGTGA, per germline. Trimming stripped 1 base from V and 2 bases from J, with 4 bases between. The CDR3 sequence is 13 residues long. CDR3 loop: CASSLRDTDTQYF. The CDR3 nucleotides read TGTGCCAGCAGCTTAAGAGACACAGATACGCAGTATTTT.

The rearrangement joins TRBV9 to TRBJ2-7; D tentatively reads TRBD1 or TRBD2 (5 bases each). The V end lost 0 bases, the J end lost 0 bases, and 13 bases lay between the germline ends. From germline, CDR1 is SGDLS and CDR2 YYNGEE. This CDR3 has 16 amino acids. The CDR3 protein is CASSVGFEGPSYEQYF. The CDR3 DNA is TGTGCCAGCAGCGTAGGTTTCGAGGGACCCTCCTACGAGCAGTACTTC.

The genes are TRBV30 and TRBJ1-5; a weak D match, TRBD1 (5 bases). Per the germline V gene, CDR1 is GTSNPN and CDR2 is SVGIG (reference sequence). V lost 0 bases, J lost 3 bases, and 15 bases lay in between. The CDR3 is 16 residues long. The CDR3 DNA reads as TGTGCCTGGAGTGTGGGGGTAGGGGTCTTCAATCAGCCCCAGCATTTT. The encoded protein is CAWSVGVGVFNQPQHF.

The chain employs TRBV10-3 and TRBJ2-3; D is unclear. With 5 bases removed from V and 2 bases from J, the gap between germline ends came to 11 bases. Germline CDR1 ENHRY, CDR2 SYGVKD. This CDR3 is 14 amino acids long. The CDR3 loop is CAISPWQSTDTQYF. The CDR3 nucleotides read TGTGCCATCAGTCCATGGCAGTCCACAGATACGCAGTATTTT.